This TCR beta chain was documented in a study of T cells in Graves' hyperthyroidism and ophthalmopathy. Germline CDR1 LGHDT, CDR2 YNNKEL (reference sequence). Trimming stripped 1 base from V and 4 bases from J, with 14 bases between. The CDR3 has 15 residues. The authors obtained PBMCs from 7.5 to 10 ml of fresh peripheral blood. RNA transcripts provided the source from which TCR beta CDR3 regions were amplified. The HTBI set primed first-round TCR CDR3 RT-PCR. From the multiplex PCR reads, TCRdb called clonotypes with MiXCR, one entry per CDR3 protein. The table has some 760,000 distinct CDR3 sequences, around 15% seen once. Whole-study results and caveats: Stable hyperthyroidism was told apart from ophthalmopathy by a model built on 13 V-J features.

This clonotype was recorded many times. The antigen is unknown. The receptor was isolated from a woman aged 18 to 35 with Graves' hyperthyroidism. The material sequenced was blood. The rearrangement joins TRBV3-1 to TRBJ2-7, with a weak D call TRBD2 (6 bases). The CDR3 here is CASSQGPAGTYEQYF. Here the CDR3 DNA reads TGTGCCAGCAGCCAAGGACCGGCGGGAACTTACGAGCAGTACTTC.